The 8 T cell receptor beta chains given below trace back to one sample, sequenced in a study of T cell responses to AZD1222 COVID-19 vaccine. The method was immunoSEQ multiplex PCR; TCRdb's version includes in-frame clones alone and lacks a portion of them. The data hold about 210,000 clones, with about 92% observed a single time. Source: peripheral blood, taken on day 0 of AZD1222 vaccination. The receptor source for this set is an adult in good health.

V usage is TRBV4-2 and J usage is TRBJ1-4; D remains ambiguous. V was pared by 0 bases and J by 7 bases, with 3 bases between. The CDR3 contains 12 residues. Germline CDR1 LGHNA, CDR2 YNFKEQ. The CDR3 here is CASSQDSEKLFF. The CDR3 DNA reads as TGTGCCAGCAGCCAAGATAGTGAAAAACTGTTTTTT.

The gene calls are TRBV18 and TRBJ1-2, with a possible D match to TRBD1 (5 bases). Germline V CDR1 and CDR2: KGHSH, LQKENI. The CDR3 has 14 amino acids. The V and J ends lost 3 bases and 2 bases respectively, with 10 bases between them. The CDR3 DNA is TGTGCCAGCTCACCGCCTAACAGGAACTATGGCTACACCTTC. Its protein product is CASSPPNRNYGYTF.

The chain carries TRBV5-4 and TRBJ1-1; 11 nucleotides align to TRBD1. V shed 4 bases, J shed 4 bases, and the junction held 9 bases outside the gene matches. The CDR3 is 16 residues long. CDR1 and CDR2 from the germline V gene are SGHNT and YYREEE (reference sequence). Here the CDR3 reads CASSQPGQGDSTEAFF. CDR3 bases: TGTGCCAGCAGCCAGCCGGGACAGGGGGATTCCACTGAAGCTTTCTTT.

J is TRBJ1-1 and V is TRBV28; no clear D. The CDR3 is 12 amino acids. Deletions cut 3 bases from V and 4 bases from J, with 6 bases between. Looked up from germline, CDR1 is MDHEN and CDR2 is SYDVKM. The CDR3 nucleotides are TGTGCCAGCAGTTTGGTGCGCACTGAAGCTTTCTTT. Translation: CASSLVRTEAFF.

This sequence joins TRBV2 and TRBJ2-1; 8 bases are shared with TRBD2. The germline gives CDR1 SNHLY, CDR2 FYNNEI. V was pared by 3 bases and J by 9 bases, with 13 bases of the junction left unmatched. This CDR3 is 16 amino acids long. The CDR3 nucleotides are TGTGCCAGCAGTGAGATCGGGACTAGAAGGGGCGGTGAGCAGTTCTTC. The encoded protein is CASSEIGTRRGGEQFF.

This chain joins TRBV2 and TRBJ2-3, with no clear D. V was shortened by 2 bases and J by 2 bases, with 11 bases between the two germline ends. This CDR3 has 15 amino acids. From germline, CDR1 is SNHLY and CDR2 FYNNEI. CDR3 nucleotide sequence: TGTGCCAGCAGTGAACTCCAGGAATTCACAGATACGCAGTATTTT. Its protein product is CASSELQEFTDTQYF.

V gene TRBV18 combines with J gene TRBJ1-4, with TRBD1 matching 10 bases. V lost 6 bases, J lost 8 bases, and 6 bases stayed unmatched. Germline V gives CDR1 KGHSH, CDR2 LQKENI. The CDR3 covers 14 residues. Here the CDR3 DNA reads TGTGCCAGCTCCTCGGGACAGGGGACGGAAAAACTGTTTTTT. Protein product: CASSSGQGTEKLFF.

The V call is TRBV7-9, the J call TRBJ1-1; D is undetermined. V shed 5 bases and J shed 2 bases, with 9 bases lying between them. Germline CDR1 reads SEHNR; CDR2 reads FQNEAQ (reference sequence). The CDR3 has 13 amino acids. The CDR3 is CASSHTPNTEAFF. Here the CDR3 DNA reads TGTGCCAGCAGCCACACACCTAACACTGAAGCTTTCTTT.